The present T cell receptor (beta chain) was sequenced within a study of T cell responses to AZD1222 COVID-19 vaccine. Study results and caveats: It should be noted that donors were predominantly white British and more often female, and clonal diversity was possibly underestimated. Close to half of all spike-specific TCRs reportedly target regions of the variants that are unmutated.

About this clone: Its antigen is not known.

The repertoire was sequenced with immunoSEQ multiplex PCR; TCRdb's copy has only in-frame clones and lacks some. The data hold 100,000 to 150,000 clones, with about nine tenths observed a single time. The V end was cut by 4 bases, the J end by 1 base, with 17 bases between. CDR1 is MGHRA and CDR2 is YSYEKL in the germline V gene. CDR3 length: 16 residues. The V call is TRBV4-1, the J call TRBJ2-7; D is perhaps TRBD1 (6 bases). This clonotype originated in an adult in good health. The sample in question was peripheral blood, obtained on day 0 of AZD1222 vaccination. This CDR3 reads CASSPFLTGGSYEQYF. CDR3 bases: TGCGCCAGCAGCCCCTTTTTGACAGGAGGATCCTACGAGCAGTACTTC.